A selection of T cell receptor beta chains follows, all from one sample in a study of blood T cell repertoires in COVID-19. The table came from immunoSEQ multiplex PCR; TCRdb's copy has only in-frame clones and leaves some out. The table lists 140,000 or so clones, 85% to 90% of them singletons. Sequencing was carried out using peripheral blood. These receptors came from a man aged 45-65 years who had recovered from COVID-19. CDR3s include the opening cysteine and the closing phenylalanine or tryptophan. A D gene is named only where the DNA matches it firmly. For some rows the clone size is stated as once, few or many, or as a class when expanded; others skip it.

d_call	v_call	clone_size	j_call	cdr3_aa	cdr3_nt
-	TRBV6-6	-	TRBJ2-1	CASRTGPSYNEQFF	TGTGCCAGCAGAACAGGGCCCTCCTACAATGAGCAGTTCTTC
TRBD1	TRBV7-9	-	TRBJ2-7	CASSPARDRGEQYF	TGTGCCAGCAGCCCCGCCCGGGACAGGGGCGAGCAGTACTTC
TRBD2	TRBV11-2	-	TRBJ2-1	CASSLGTSGPSSYNEQFF	TGTGCCAGCAGCTTAGGCACTAGCGGGCCCAGCTCCTACAATGAGCAGTTCTTC
-	TRBV5-1	-	TRBJ2-7	CASSSNLGRADFSYEQYF	TGCGCCAGCAGCTCTAACCTAGGCAGGGCCGACTTCTCCTACGAGCAGTACTTC
TRBD1	TRBV11-2	-	TRBJ2-5	CASSTDRGLETQYF	TGTGCCAGCAGCACGGACAGGGGGCTGGAGACCCAGTACTTC
-	TRBV11-3	-	TRBJ1-5	CASSLGRHQPQHF	TGTGCCAGCAGCTTAGGGAGGCATCAGCCCCAGCATTTT
-	TRBV6-1	-	TRBJ2-5	CASSKGAGFSQETQYF	TGTGCCAGCAGTAAAGGAGCAGGCTTTAGCCAAGAGACCCAGTACTTC
-	TRBV24-1	-	TRBJ1-1	CATSLNTEAFF	TGTGCCACCAGCCTAAACACTGAAGCTTTCTTT
-	TRBV6-6	-	TRBJ2-5	CASSYSLAAETQYF	TGTGCCAGCAGTTACTCGCTAGCAGCAGAGACCCAGTACTTC
-	TRBV19	-	TRBJ1-4	CASSSSTPFEKLFF	TGTGCCAGTAGTTCCTCGACACCTTTTGAAAAACTGTTTTTT
TRBD1	TRBV19	-	TRBJ2-7	CASSIADRGSYEQYF	TGTGCCAGTAGTATAGCGGACAGGGGATCCTACGAGCAGTACTTC
TRBD1	TRBV28	-	TRBJ1-4	CASSFIGTDEKLFF	TGTGCCAGCAGTTTCATCGGGACAGATGAAAAACTGTTTTTT
TRBD1	TRBV5-1	-	TRBJ2-1	CASSLVGTPGTGGDEQFF	TGCGCCAGCAGCTTGGTTGGAACACCCGGGACAGGGGGAGATGAGCAGTTCTTC
TRBD1	TRBV5-1	-	TRBJ1-5	CASSLGSGGDQPQHF	TGCGCCAGCAGCTTGGGATCAGGGGGCGATCAGCCCCAGCATTTT
TRBD1	TRBV4-1	-	TRBJ1-2	CASSQDWTGTMGGYTF	TGCGCCAGCAGCCAAGACTGGACAGGGACGATGGGGGGCTACACCTTC
-	TRBV7-8	-	TRBJ1-1	CASSFGTTSGAFF	TGTGCCAGCAGCTTCGGGACTACCAGTGGAGCTTTCTTT
-	TRBV20-1	-	TRBJ1-2	CSASWGTANYGYTF	TGCAGTGCTAGTTGGGGCACAGCTAACTATGGCTACACCTTC
TRBD1	TRBV7-3	-	TRBJ1-2	CASSQGAGNDGYTF	TGTGCCAGCAGCCAGGGGGCAGGGAACGATGGCTACACCTTC
TRBD1	TRBV7-2	-	TRBJ1-6	CASSRDSSYNSPLHF	TGTGCCAGCAGCCGGGACAGCTCCTATAATTCACCCCTCCACTTT
-	TRBV11-2	-	TRBJ2-7	CASSSLQGQGGQYF	TGTGCCAGCAGCTCACTCCAGGGCCAAGGGGGGCAGTACTTC
TRBD1	TRBV4-3	once	TRBJ2-7	CASSRDSSYEQYF	TGCGCCAGCAGCCGGGACAGCTCCTACGAGCAGTACTTC
TRBD1	TRBV19	-	TRBJ1-3	CASRENRDRGNTIYF	TGTGCCAGTAGAGAGAACAGGGACAGAGGAAACACCATATATTTT
TRBD1	TRBV19	-	TRBJ2-2	CASIKGGDRVTGELFF	TGTGCCAGTATAAAAGGCGGGGACAGGGTCACCGGGGAGCTGTTTTTT
-	TRBV7-8	-	TRBJ2-1	CASSPTMVDSYNEQFF	TGTGCCAGCAGCCCGACTATGGTGGACTCCTACAATGAGCAGTTCTTC
-	TRBV4-2	few	TRBJ1-6	CASSSTTGSPLHF	TGTGCCAGCAGTTCGACTACTGGTTCACCCCTCCACTTT
TRBD1	TRBV7-2	-	TRBJ2-5	CASSSRDSRYQETQYF	TGTGCCAGCAGCTCACGGGACAGCAGGTACCAAGAGACCCAGTACTTC
TRBD1	TRBV15	-	TRBJ1-4	CATSRDRQGFEKLFF	TGTGCCACCAGCAGAGATAGACAGGGGTTTGAAAAACTGTTTTTT
-	TRBV7-2	-	TRBJ2-3	CASSDLGSAVLDTQYF	TGTGCCAGCAGCGACCTCGGGTCGGCGGTTTTGGATACGCAGTATTTT
-	TRBV12-3/TRBV12-4	-	TRBJ1-4	CASSAPGVEKLFF	TGTGCCAGCAGTGCTCCGGGAGTCGAAAAACTGTTTTTT
-	TRBV5-1	-	TRBJ1-4	CASSEGTGLNEKLFF	TGCGCCAGCAGCGAGGGGACGGGACTCAATGAAAAACTGTTTTTT
TRBD2	TRBV7-9	-	TRBJ2-2	CASSLGLAGPNTGELFF	TGTGCCAGCAGCTTAGGACTAGCGGGGCCGAACACCGGGGAGCTGTTTTTT
TRBD1	TRBV9	many	TRBJ2-1	CASSPLGTGHYNEQFF	TGTGCCAGCAGCCCCCTCGGGACAGGACATTACAATGAGCAGTTCTTC
-	TRBV7-2	-	TRBJ2-1	CASSLGGGGYNEQFF	TGTGCCAGCAGCTTAGGAGGGGGGGGTTACAATGAGCAGTTCTTC
TRBD1	TRBV10-3	-	TRBJ1-4	CAISPDRHNEKLFF	TGTGCCATCTCCCCGGACAGGCATAATGAAAAACTGTTTTTT
-	TRBV6-5	-	TRBJ2-7	CASSPGQRGHEQYF	TGTGCCAGCAGTCCTGGTCAGCGCGGCCACGAGCAGTACTTC
TRBD1	TRBV7-6	-	TRBJ1-1	CASSFQAGGNTEAFF	TGTGCCAGCAGCTTTCAGGCAGGGGGGAACACTGAAGCTTTCTTT
-	TRBV5-5	-	TRBJ1-2	CASSLNRVDGYTF	TGTGCCAGCAGCTTGAACAGAGTGGATGGCTACACCTTC
-	TRBV5-1	-	TRBJ2-1	CASSLAGFNEQFF	TGCGCCAGCAGCTTGGCGGGGTTCAATGAGCAGTTCTTC
-	TRBV25-1	-	TRBJ2-7	CASMGYSYEQYF	TGTGCCAGCATGGGCTACTCCTACGAGCAGTACTTC
-	TRBV30	-	TRBJ2-2	CAWSSLTGELFF	TGTGCCTGGAGTTCCCTGACCGGGGAGCTGTTTTTT
TRBD1	TRBV11-2	once	TRBJ2-2	CASSLGQNKLFF	TGTGCCAGCAGCTTGGGACAGAACAAGCTGTTTTTT
-	TRBV9	-	TRBJ1-2	CASSVDRNYGYTF	TGTGCCAGCAGCGTAGACAGAAACTATGGCTACACCTTC
TRBD1	TRBV15	-	TRBJ2-1	CATSRDTGDNEQFF	TGTGCCACCAGCAGAGATACAGGGGACAATGAGCAGTTCTTC
TRBD2	TRBV30	-	TRBJ2-7	CAWAAGDTYEQYF	TGTGCCTGGGCAGCGGGGGATACCTACGAGCAGTACTTC
TRBD2	TRBV11-3	-	TRBJ2-1	CASSLGRGNDEQFF	TGTGCCAGCAGCCTCGGGAGGGGAAACGATGAGCAGTTCTTC
-	TRBV5-8	-	TRBJ2-5	CASSVLGGQGQETQYF	TGTGCCAGCAGCGTGCTGGGGGGGCAGGGCCAAGAGACCCAGTACTTC
TRBD1	TRBV5-1	-	TRBJ1-1	CASSSRDRGNTEAFF	TGCGCCAGCAGCTCTCGGGACAGGGGAAACACTGAAGCTTTCTTT
-	TRBV6-5	-	TRBJ1-1	CASSYSRGLTNTEAFF	TGTGCCAGCAGTTACTCGAGGGGACTTACTAACACTGAAGCTTTCTTT
TRBD1	TRBV7-9	-	TRBJ1-2	CASYSGSQGARGYTF	TGTGCCAGCTATTCGGGGAGCCAGGGGGCGCGGGGCTACACCTTC
TRBD1	TRBV24-1	-	TRBJ1-1	CATSAPRTGVVAFF	TGTGCCACCAGTGCCCCCCGGACAGGGGTGGTAGCTTTCTTT
-	TRBV7-2	once	TRBJ2-3	CASSSGHNADTQYF	TGTGCCAGCAGCTCGGGACACAACGCGGATACGCAGTATTTT
-	TRBV29-1	-	TRBJ2-3	CSVVATGIDTQYF	TGCAGCGTTGTAGCTACAGGGATAGATACGCAGTATTTT
-	TRBV10-1	-	TRBJ2-1	CASSESGDTNEQFF	TGCGCCAGCAGTGAGTCGGGGGACACCAATGAGCAGTTCTTC
TRBD1	TRBV4-3	-	TRBJ2-7	CASSQEAGTGYHEQYF	TGCGCCAGCAGCCAAGAGGCCGGGACAGGGTACCACGAGCAGTACTTC
-	TRBV5-6	-	TRBJ1-2	CASTLGYGVGSGYTF	TGTGCCAGCACATTAGGCTACGGGGTCGGGTCCGGCTACACCTTC
-	TRBV19	-	TRBJ2-7	CASSNQPGYYEQYF	TGTGCCAGTAGTAACCAGCCCGGGTACTACGAGCAGTACTTC
TRBD1	TRBV5-1	few	TRBJ1-1	CASSKDRVDTEAFF	TGCGCCAGCAGCAAGGACAGGGTCGACACTGAAGCTTTCTTT
TRBD1	TRBV27	-	TRBJ1-2	CASRDSYVQGAGGYTF	TGTGCCAGCAGAGATTCCTACGTACAGGGGGCTGGTGGCTACACCTTC
TRBD2	TRBV11-3	-	TRBJ2-3	CASSPGTSGGAKDTQYF	TGTGCCAGCAGCCCTGGGACTAGCGGGGGGGCCAAAGATACGCAGTATTTT